The 6 T cell receptor beta chains reported below all come from one sample, sequenced in a study of tumor-infiltrating lymphocytes in glioblastoma multiforme. Three nested ARM-PCR rounds with V-beta and C-beta primers built TCRB libraries. MiXCR, run by TCRdb on the multiplex PCR reads, gives a single entry per CDR3 protein. The sample contains about 32,000 distinct CDR3 sequences, roughly three fifths of which appear only once. The sequencing input was brain tumor tissue. Every receptor here comes from a male donor with glioblastoma.

The V gene is TRBV20-1, the J gene TRBJ1-1; possible D gene TRBD1, 5 bases. The V gene lost 8 bases and the J gene lost 3 bases, with 28 bases spanning the gap. From germline, CDR1 is DFQATT and CDR2 SNEGSKA (reference sequence). This CDR3 has 17 residues. CDR3 loop: CSPLDVNRNSGDTEAFF. The CDR3 nucleotides read TGCAGTCCGCTAGATGTCAACAGGAACTCTGGGGACACTGAAGCTTTCTTT.

On this clonotype: The DNA is omitted, as the CDR3 cannot be located on it reliably, and the CDR3 follows TCRdb's listing. The chain joins TRBV10-2 to TRBJ1-5. Counting both end residues, the CDR3 totals 12 amino acids. Germline-derived CDR1 and CDR2 are WSHSY and SAAADI. CDR3 residues: CASSQGISPSIF.

About this clonotype itself: An end of the junction does not agree with germline; a read error may underlie this. V and J are TRBV20-1 and TRBJ2-4; TRBD1 is a possible D gene (5 bases). In germline, CDR1 is DFQATT, CDR2 SNEGSKA (reference sequence). CDR3 length: 14 amino acids. The DNA for the CDR3 is TGCAGCGCTGGCCTAGGACAAGGAGAGGACATTCGGTACTTC. This gives the protein CSAGLGQGEDIRYF.

In regard to this clonotype: A single base separates this from a much larger clone, so it may be a read error. This CDR3 is CASSQEGDRTVYGYTF. The CDR3, as DNA: TGCGCCAGCAGCCAAGAGGGGGACAGGACGGTCTATGGCTACACCTTC. The gene calls are TRBV4-1 and TRBJ1-2; TRBD1 matches 8 bases. CDR1 and CDR2 from the germline V gene are MGHRA and YSYEKL. V shed 0 bases and J 4 bases; nucleotides not matched to a gene: 7. The CDR3 is 16 amino acids.

Of note for this clonotype: Germline is not matched at one junction end, which may reflect a read error. This chain connects TRBV5-1 to TRBJ2-7; tentatively, D is TRBD2 (6 bases). The CDR3 extends over 14 amino acids. Germline V CDR1 and CDR2: SGHRS, YFSETQ. The DNA for the CDR3 is TGCGCCAGCAGCTTTGGGACTCCTAGGGACGAACAGTACTTC. It codes for CASSFGTPRDEQYF.

About this clonotype itself: A much bigger clone sits one base away, suggesting this may be a read error. The CDR3 ends on some other residue instead of the conserved phenylalanine or tryptophan, so this is likely a read error. The chain links TRBV5-1 to TRBJ2-1, with D uncertain. Per germline, CDR1 SGHRS and CDR2 YFSETQ. V was shortened by 0 bases and J by 1 base, with 5 bases between the two germline ends. CDR3 length: 14 amino acids. CDR3 coding DNA: TGCGCCAGCAGCTTGGGTCAATCCTACAATGAGCAGTTCTTA. Its protein is CASSLGQSYNEQFL.